The source of this T cell receptor (beta chain) is a study of shared clonotypes between healthy human individuals (TCRdb year 2020). Notes on the research overall: Three men and a couple of women, aged 18 to 49 years, made up the cohort. Per donor, three plates each were used for CD4 naive and CD4 memory, two for CD8 naive, and one for CD8 memory. Blood TCR repertoires of a handful of healthy adults were deeply sequenced to estimate repertoire size and the extent of clonotype sharing between individuals. Different laboratories and diverse techniques were used to prepare libraries and sequence TCR repertoires, to increase sequencing depth and limit assay-specific biases. Leukapheresis yielded between about 0.9 and 9 billion PBMCs per donor.

Points on this clone: This clone's antigen is unknown. The record has no base qualities; no much larger clone is one base away.

Healthy HIV-negative adults with no recently reported acute infections or vaccinations were included as donors. Only Caucasian adults living in Nashville, Tennessee, USA were represented among the donors. CD4+ T cells were enriched by magnetic negative selection; naive cells were then positively selected on CD45RA, and the negative fraction formed the memory subset. Blood was collected by leukapheresis, and PBMCs were isolated by Ficoll-Histopaque density gradient centrifugation and then cryopreserved in liquid nitrogen vapor phase. Analytical flow cytometry was used to check the purity and quantity of every magnetically sorted T cell population. Genomic DNA was isolated from every sorted fraction and measured by UV absorbance on a Nanodrop 2000c. The paper's findings and limits, for the study overall: Estimated clonotype richness was generally larger for naive than for memory subsets. Compared with non-shared clonotypes, clonotypes shared by all four sorted-subset donors had higher generation probabilities. Because the study included a small number of donors, the genetic and exposure-history diversity represented was limited. Sampling was restricted to blood, and TCR repertoires in tissue are likely to differ from TCR repertoires in blood. About 5% of naive CD4, roughly 3.6% of naive CD8, 2% to 2.5% of memory CD4, and about 0.4% of memory CD8 clonotypes were shared across four donors. Pairwise subsampling indicated that sequencing depth was expected to affect the degree of clonotype sharing among donors. Incomplete sequencing was indicated by rarefaction of sorted-subset datasets, despite the large sequencing depth.

TCR CDR3 regions were amplified from genomic DNA by multiplex PCR using the deep immunoSEQ assay. For each cell subset, the extracted genomic DNA was distributed evenly across all wells of several immunoSEQ 96-well plates, and each plate served as one replicate. Each replicate PCR for sorted subsets received about 210 ng genomic DNA, equal to some 32,000 T cell genomes. Purified libraries were measured with a Qubit 3.0 fluorometer, size-checked on a Bioanalyzer 2100, and measured again with the KAPA Library Quantification kit. A separate single-read 150-cycle Illumina NextSeq 550 flow cell was used to sequence each immunoSEQ 96-well plate. The source study handled its data this way. Because the immunoSEQ output held only junctional sequences and lacked quality scores, the filtering could not match the filtering applied to full-length reads. To assign V/J genes and CDR3, sequences were annotated against IMGT germline references using PyIR, a Python wrapper for IgBLAST v1.9. Any read was removed if the V/J assignment was weak (E-value above 1e-6), the CDR3 was missing, or the read contained stop codons, out-of-frame junctions, or ambiguous translated residues. V3J clonotypes were defined by identical inferred V gene, J gene, and CDR3 amino acid sequence. Percentage overlap between repertoires was calculated by dividing the number of shared unique clonotypes by the size of the smaller repertoire. Repertoire richness was assessed with RTK rarefaction, the Chao1 estimator, and Recon v2.1 estimates of unobserved clonotypes. For all TCRbeta clonotypes obtained by the gDNA method from a few donors, generation probabilities were computed with OLGA. TCRdb carries this immuneACCESS record with in-frame sequences only. Its versions omit some clonotypes, under half of them owing to an unresolved V gene in the studies checked, with the rest unexplained. The D gene and trimming were derived from the DNA, and the V and J assignments and clone size from that table. The sample data list 1.4 million or so clones, and 98% to 99% of these were observed just once. Approximately 0.4% of the sample rests with the top ten.

The CDR1 and CDR2 encoded by the germline V gene (reference sequence) are SGHNT and YYREEE. V is pared back by 5 bases and J by 2 bases, with 14 bases lying between the germline termini. Spanning cysteine to phenylalanine, the CDR3 consists of 14 amino acids. Just the 42-base CDR3 DNA is kept, in frame starting at base 1. This sequence originates from a man aged 25 to 45 in good health. What was sequenced was naive CD4+ T cells sorted from blood. The cell subset or site label of this sample denotes: CD45RA+ positively selected. The chain uses TRBV5-4 and TRBJ2-7, with no D gene named confidently. The DNA is TGTGCCAGCAGTCCCCGGGTCCCCCCCTACGAGCAGTACTTC. Its protein is CASSPRVPPYEQYF.